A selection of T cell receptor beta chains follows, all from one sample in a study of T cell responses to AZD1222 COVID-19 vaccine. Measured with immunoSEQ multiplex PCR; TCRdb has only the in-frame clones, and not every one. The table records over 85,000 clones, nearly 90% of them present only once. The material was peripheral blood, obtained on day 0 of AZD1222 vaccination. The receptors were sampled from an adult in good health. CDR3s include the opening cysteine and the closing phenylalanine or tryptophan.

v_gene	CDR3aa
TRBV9	CASSGDYNSPLHF
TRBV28	CASSLLGDSSGNTIYF
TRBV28	CASSRPPPDTQYF
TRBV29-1	CSVEASSGTDTQYF
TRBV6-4	CASSDPGETQYF
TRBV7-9	CASSSPGTGHGYTF
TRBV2	CASSESGYGEKLFF
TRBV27	CASRRTPGQGAKGYTF
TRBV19	CASSGQGGNQPQHF
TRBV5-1	CASSLPGTGGGEQYF
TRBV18	CASSPSRAVISSGNTIYF
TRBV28	CASSLGRGGAYNEQFF
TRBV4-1	CASSQVNLGFQDSPLHF
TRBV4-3	CASSQGFGGSQETQYF
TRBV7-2	CASSLTGTGGGVYGYTF
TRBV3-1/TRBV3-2	CASSQQGSTDTQYF
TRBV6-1	CASSERPEGGYGYTF
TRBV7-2	CASSLAATSGGAYEQFF
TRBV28	CASRLRGPDTQYF
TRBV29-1	CSALGGMSSYEQYF
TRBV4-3	CASSQEPDDEQFF
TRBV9	CASRAQPGPYYGYTF
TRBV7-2	CASSTGRGGYEQFF
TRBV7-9	CASSPLTVTSLGEQYF
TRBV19	CASKSGWHNSPLHF
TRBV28	CASSLVVGESGYTF
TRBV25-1	CASTPRGGGYNEQFF
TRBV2	CASSTGTDNEQFF
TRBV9	CASSVAQGLDFTDTQYF
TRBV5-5	CASSPQGTPRPEGYTF
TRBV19	CASRAENIQYF
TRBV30	CAWSRATYGYTF
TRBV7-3	CASSYTGTKTDTQYF
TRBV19	CASSRGQSSGNTIYF
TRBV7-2	CASSAQGSTGELFF
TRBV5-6	CASSLVAFGQPQHF
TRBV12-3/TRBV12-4	CASSPAVRLFF
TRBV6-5	CASSYDRGTNQPQHF
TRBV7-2	CASSLTENTEAFF
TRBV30	CAWKEGDERSPLHF
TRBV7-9	CASSPGDRRGGNTIYF
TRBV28	CASSIPRDRRNTEAFF
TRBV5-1	CASSFGRELDTGELFF
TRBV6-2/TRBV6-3	CASSYNRGHEQYF
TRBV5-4	CASSLGDRGGDTQYF
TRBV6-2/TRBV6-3	CASSYSRVVDYEQYF
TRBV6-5	CASRPTGTVNTEAFF
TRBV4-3	CASSPIGLNNEQFF
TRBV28	CASSFGGSNEKLFF
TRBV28	CASTSGTPYEQYF